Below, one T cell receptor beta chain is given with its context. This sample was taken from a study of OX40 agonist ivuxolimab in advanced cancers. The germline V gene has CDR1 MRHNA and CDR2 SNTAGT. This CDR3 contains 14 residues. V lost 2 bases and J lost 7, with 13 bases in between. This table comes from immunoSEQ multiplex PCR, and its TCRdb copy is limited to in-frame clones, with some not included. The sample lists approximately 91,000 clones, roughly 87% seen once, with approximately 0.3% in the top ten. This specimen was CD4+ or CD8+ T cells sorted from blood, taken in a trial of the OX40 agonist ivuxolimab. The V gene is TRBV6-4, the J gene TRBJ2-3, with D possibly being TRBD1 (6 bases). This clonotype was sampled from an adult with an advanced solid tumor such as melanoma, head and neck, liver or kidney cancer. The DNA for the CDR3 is TGTGCCAGCAGTGACCCGAGGTGGGGGCATACGCAGTATTTT. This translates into CASSDPRWGHTQYF.